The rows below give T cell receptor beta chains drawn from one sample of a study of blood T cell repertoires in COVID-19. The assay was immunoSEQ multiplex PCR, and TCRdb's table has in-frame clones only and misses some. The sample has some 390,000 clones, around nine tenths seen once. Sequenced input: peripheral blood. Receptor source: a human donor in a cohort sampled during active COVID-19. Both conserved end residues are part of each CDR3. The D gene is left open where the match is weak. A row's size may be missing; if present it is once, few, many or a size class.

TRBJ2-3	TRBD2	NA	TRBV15	TGTGCCACCAGCAGAGACGGTGGAGCGGGAGAAACAGATACGCAGTATTTT	CATSRDGGAGETDTQYF
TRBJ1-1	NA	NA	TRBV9	TGTGCCAGCAGCCCACAGGCACAGGGATTTGAGGCTTTCTTT	CASSPQAQGFEAFF
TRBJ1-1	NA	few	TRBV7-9	TGTGCCAGCAGCTTAGCGTCACTTCAGAACACTGAAGCTTTCTTT	CASSLASLQNTEAFF
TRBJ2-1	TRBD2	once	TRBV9	TGTGCCAGCAGCGCACTGGGGGGGTCCTACAATGAGCAGTTCTTC	CASSALGGSYNEQFF
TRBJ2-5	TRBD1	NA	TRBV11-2	TGTGCCAGCAGCCCGCGACAGGGGGCAAGAGAGACCCAGTACTTC	CASSPRQGARETQYF
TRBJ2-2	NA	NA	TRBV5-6	TGTGCCAGCAGCCCTTCGTGGGCCGTCAGGGGCGGGGAGCTGTTTTTT	CASSPSWAVRGGELFF
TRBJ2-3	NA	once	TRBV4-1	TGCGCCAGCAGCCAAGCAAAACAGGGTACCACAGATACGCAGTATTTT	CASSQAKQGTTDTQYF
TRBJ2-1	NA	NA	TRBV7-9	TGTGCCAGCACCACTTCCGCGGGAAATGAGCAGTTCTTC	CASTTSAGNEQFF
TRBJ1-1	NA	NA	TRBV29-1	TGCAGCGTTTCGGTAACCGATGAAGCTTTCTTT	CSVSVTDEAFF
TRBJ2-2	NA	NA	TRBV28	TGTGCCAGCAGTTTAAATTTCAGGGAGCTGTTTTTT	CASSLNFRELFF
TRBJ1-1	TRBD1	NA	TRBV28	TGTGCCAGCAGAGAGGACAGGGGGAGGACTGAAGCTTTCTTT	CASREDRGRTEAFF
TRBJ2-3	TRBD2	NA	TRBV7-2	TGTGCCAGCAGCCAATTAGCGGGGGGGCCCGATACGCAGTATTTT	CASSQLAGGPDTQYF
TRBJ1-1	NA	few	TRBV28	TGTGCCAGCAGTGTCGACAGTAAGCTCACTGAAGCTTTCTTT	CASSVDSKLTEAFF